This T cell receptor beta chain appears in the sequencing data of a study of blood T cell repertoires in COVID-19. The CDR3 length is 13 residues. Germline CDR1 reads SGHTA; CDR2 reads FQGNSA. The ends were cut back, 5 bases at V and 8 bases at J, with 12 bases in the middle. A single count supports this clone. TCRdb's copy holds only in-frame clones and misses some; the assay was immunoSEQ multiplex PCR. The sample consists of roughly 250,000 clones, around 89% of them appearing once. The specimen sequenced was PBMCs or T cells enriched from blood (not recorded which). The V gene is TRBV7-2, the J gene TRBJ2-2, with D hard to call. The sequence was collected from a man aged 50 to 60 who had been exposed to COVID-19. CDR3 in amino acids: CASSKTPTGELFF. For the CDR3, the DNA is TGTGCCAGCAGCAAGACACCTACAGGGGAGCTGTTTTTT.